This TCR beta chain comes out of a study of T cells in Graves' hyperthyroidism and ophthalmopathy (dated by TCRdb to between 2017 and 2020). Some background on the complete study: Peripheral blood was sampled at the time of initial diagnosis, prior to any treatment. A discovery cohort of roughly 100 patients, 43 with Graves' ophthalmopathy and fewer than 65 with stable Graves' hyperthyroidism, was used to find distinguishing TCR V-J signatures. Prospective prediction of ophthalmopathy was tested in an independent validation cohort consisting of about 19 hyperthyroidism patients and more than 15 patients who later progressed to ophthalmopathy. The approximately 98 discovery patients were randomly divided into training and test sets at a 7:3 ratio. In addition, the study compared T-cell repertoires in thyroid tissue and in blood from roughly 6 Graves' hyperthyroidism patients. Once sampling was done, hyperthyroidism patients were given methimazole at a starting dose of 30 mg daily, whereas ophthalmopathy patients were given high-dose intravenous methylprednisolone. The paper describes TCR Vbeta CDR3 sequencing of about 140 peripheral blood samples, made up of about 40 ophthalmopathy patients, 70 to 75 hyperthyroidism patients and 17 progressor patients.

On the study overall, not on this receptor specifically: In validation, the model predicted progression to ophthalmopathy with over 60% sensitivity and roughly 75% specificity, a median of approximately 6.7 months before onset. No statistical method was used to set the sample size in advance, and investigators knew the group allocation. Most expanded thyroid clonotypes (frequency above 0.001) were also detected in blood, a finding suggesting that blood repertoires may reflect thyroid immune responses. A model built on a 13 V-J signature distinguished ophthalmopathy from stable hyperthyroidism, reaching approximately 89% sensitivity and under 84% specificity in cross-validation and 80%/75% in testing.

CDR1 and CDR2, per the germline V gene, are SGHVS and FNYEAQ. Trimming at the junction amounts to 0 bases on V and 7 bases on J, and the germline ends lie 13 bases apart. Measured from the cysteine to the phenylalanine, the CDR3 is 15 residues long. The entry retains the CDR3 DNA only, 45 bases that are in frame from base 1. Ophthalmopathy patients had moderately to severely active disease, with a Clinical Activity Score of 3 or more, a NOSPECS grade of 4 or more, and a disease duration of less than 3 months. Patients with uncontrolled infections, other autoimmune diseases, pregnancy or lactation were excluded. Diagnoses were based on clinical symptoms, serum thyroxine and TRAb, thyroid ultrasound and orbital computed tomography. PBMCs were separated from approximately 10 ml of fresh peripheral blood using Ficoll-Paque density gradient centrifugation. Total RNA was extracted with Trizol reagent, and quality was checked on an Agilent 2100 Bioanalyzer.

This clonotype has a handful of counts. Its antigen target is currently unknown. No base qualities exist here, and no much larger clone lies one base off it. TCR beta CDR3 regions were amplified from RNA transcripts. The TCR CDR3 was subjected to a first round of RT-PCR using the HTBI primer set and the Qiagen OneStep RT-PCR kit. Libraries were constructed in a second round of multiplex PCR, after which size selection and purification were carried out. The libraries were sequenced on an Illumina HiSeq2000 using paired-end 100 bp reads. The paper's processing steps were these. SOAPnuke was used to process the raw data, with reads discarded if the reads contained adapters or uncalled bases, had a mean Phred below 15, or lacked an exact constant-primer or identifier match. COPE v1.2.5 was used to merge high-quality paired reads, and clonotypes were defined as unique nucleotide sequences. MiTCR v1.1 was used to align the clonotypes against IMGT TRBV, TRBD and TRBJ reference segments. The analysis was restricted to V-J combinations with a frequency above 0.0001, which together covered just over 99% of the repertoires. A TCS score was defined as the ratio between F50 (clonal expansion) and ExV (chaos), using BLOSUM62-based TCRdist between CDR3 peptides within each V-J. Welch's t-statistics and random forest reduced approximately 520 V-J features to 13, which were used in a naive Bayes classifier (R e1071). TCRdb cleaned the public reads at Q25 with fastp, built clones with MiXCR and kept in-frame beta chains. Identical CDR3 proteins give one entry, which carries the most common genes and DNA. TCRdb's processing, not the study's, gives the V and J calls here. Counted in this sample were more than 450,000 distinct CDR3 sequences; just under 20% of them appeared once. The top ten clones comprise about half of the sample.

Sequencing was done on a sample of blood. The receptor was derived from a man between 40 and 49 years old with Graves' ophthalmopathy. The V gene is TRBV7-6 and the J gene is TRBJ2-1, with no confident D gene call. The CDR3: CASSLAPSSVNEQFF. The base sequence is TGTGCCAGCAGCTTAGCCCCCTCCAGCGTTAATGAGCAGTTCTTC.